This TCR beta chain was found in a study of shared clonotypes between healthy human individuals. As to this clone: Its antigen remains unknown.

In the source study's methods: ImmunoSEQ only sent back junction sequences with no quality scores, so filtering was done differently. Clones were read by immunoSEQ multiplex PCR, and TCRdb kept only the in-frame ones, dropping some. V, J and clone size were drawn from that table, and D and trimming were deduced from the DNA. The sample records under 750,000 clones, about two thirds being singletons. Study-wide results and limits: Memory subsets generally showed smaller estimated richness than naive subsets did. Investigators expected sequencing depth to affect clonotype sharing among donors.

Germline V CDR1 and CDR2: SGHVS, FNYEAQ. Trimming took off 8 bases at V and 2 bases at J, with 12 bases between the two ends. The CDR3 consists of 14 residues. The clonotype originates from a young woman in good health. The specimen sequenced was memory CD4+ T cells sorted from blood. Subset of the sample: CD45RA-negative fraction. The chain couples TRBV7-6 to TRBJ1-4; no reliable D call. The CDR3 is CASGRGSTNEKLFF. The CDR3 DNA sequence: TGTGCCAGCGGACGTGGCAGTACTAATGAAAAACTGTTTTTT.